This TCR beta chain was obtained from a study of blood T cell repertoires in COVID-19. The CDR3 contains 14 residues. CDR1 and CDR2 (germline): SGHVS, FNYEAQ. J lost 5 bases, V lost 5 bases, and 7 bases had no gene match. Generated by immunoSEQ multiplex PCR, the TCRdb table keeps only in-frame clones and is missing some. The sample lists about 240,000 clones, about nine tenths occurring once. Material for sequencing was peripheral blood. V gene TRBV7-6 combines with J gene TRBJ2-7; TRBD1 matches 9 bases. This TCR was recovered from a man aged 60 to 75 who had recovered from COVID-19. CDR3 residues: CASSPGTGTHEQYF. The CDR3 DNA sequence: TGTGCCAGCAGCCCAGGGACAGGGACGCACGAGCAGTACTTC.